The sequence of this T cell receptor (beta chain) was determined in a study of tumor and adjacent non-tumor tissue in lung cancer. Study at large: Aged roughly 31 to 76 years, patients included roughly eleven men and five or six women with stage I to III disease.

The template was RNA from unsorted bulk tissue. The normal lung tissue was taken more than 3 cm from the tumor edge. This clonotype is deemed medium-sized. No antigen is known for it. A modified ARM-PCR protocol with three rounds of nested PCR amplified TCRbeta. TCRdb called the multiplex PCR reads again in MiXCR, with one record for every CDR3 protein. The sample yields 44,000 or so distinct CDR3 sequences, roughly three fifths seen once. General study results and limits: Compared with tumor, normal lung showed significantly lower TCR diversity.

Germline V gene data show CDR1 as SGHAT and CDR2 as FQNNGV. The V gene end was trimmed by 3 bases and the J gene end by 6 bases; junction bases not matched to a gene: 9. There are 16 residues in the CDR3. Input material: distant non-tumor lung tissue. The rearrangement joins TRBV11-2 to TRBJ2-7, with 12 nucleotides matching TRBD2. This clonotype was obtained from a woman aged 40 to 50 with non-small cell lung cancer. In DNA, the CDR3 is TGTGCCAGCAGCTTCGCTCCACCGGGACTAGCGGGCGAGCAGTACTTC. Amino acid sequence: CASSFAPPGLAGEQYF.